This T cell receptor beta chain is drawn from a study of blood T cells in healthy people across ages. Comment on this clonotype: The antigen is unknown.

It was with a sample-barcoded 5' primer and a J-beta primer mix that a second PCR of roughly 7 to 12 cycles was run. Every cDNA molecule bore a tag from a template-switch adaptor containing 12 random nucleotides. TCRdb independently ran MiXCR on the 5' RACE reads; one entry per CDR3 protein. The sample gives 700,000 or so distinct CDR3 sequences, about a fifth of which show up once; under 25% is in the top ten. V was shortened by 5 bases and J by 4 bases, with 12 bases between the two germline ends. The CDR3 is 14 amino acids. The study, taken as a whole, reports: There was no known CMV status for donors, so expanded clonotype changes were possibly confounded. Significant beta diversity loss was already apparent by age about 42, declining roughly linearly. Long-lived donors had more naive CD4+ cells and higher diversity than aged donors.

V and J are TRBV12-3 or TRBV12-4 and TRBJ2-1; D is unresolved. The receptor's source is a man in his 70s in good health. Sequencing used blood. The CDR3 spells CASSQRLGYNEQFF. DNA of the CDR3: TGTGCCAGCAGTCAAAGACTGGGGTACAATGAGCAGTTCTTC.